Listed here are 30 T cell receptor beta chains from one sample, sequenced in a study of regulatory T cells in long-lasting Graves disease. Time point denoted: persistent/refractory GD, antithyroid drugs over 5 years with positive TRAb. The TCR library was made from RNA extracted from PBMCs. CDR3 regions were amplified by Arm-PCR using iRepertoire HTBI primers to build TCR beta libraries. Via MiXCR, TCRdb re-called the multiplex PCR reads, giving one row per CDR3 protein. The sample has roughly 400,000 distinct CDR3 sequences; about a fifth are singletons. The sequencing used peripheral blood mononuclear cells (PBMCs), collected when the disease was refractory, from a patient treated with antithyroid drugs. The receptor source for this set is a female donor with Graves disease.

This clonotype was observed many times. The J gene is TRBJ1-2, the V gene TRBV16; D remains ambiguous. V lost 0 bases and J 6 bases, leaving 5 bases between the germline ends. This CDR3 has 12 amino acids. The germline gives CDR1 KGHSY, CDR2 FQNENV. In nucleotides, the CDR3 is TGTGCCAGCAGCCAATCCCGGAATGGCTACACCTTC. Protein: CASSQSRNGYTF.

The chain links TRBV19 to TRBJ2-1, with TRBD1 matching 7 bases. V shed 7 bases and J 6 bases; nucleotides not matched to a gene: 18. The germline V gene has CDR1 LNHDA and CDR2 SQIVND (reference sequence). The CDR3 runs 17 residues. DNA for the CDR3: TGTGCCAGTATCCAGCCGACAGGAACAGGGGAATCCAATGAGCAGTTCTTC. Encoded protein: CASIQPTGTGESNEQFF.

The CDR3 here is CASSYDAGEETQYF. In DNA, the CDR3 is TGTGCCAGCAGTTACGATGCAGGGGAAGAGACCCAGTACTTC. The chain is built from TRBV6-9 and TRBJ2-5, with D perhaps TRBD1 (6 bases). The V and J ends lost 3 bases and 3 bases respectively, with 11 bases between them. The germline gives CDR1 MNHGY, CDR2 SVAAGI. This CDR3 comprises 14 residues.

The chain uses TRBV7-2 and TRBJ2-7, with 8 bases lining up with TRBD2. The CDR3 spans 16 residues. Germline values: CDR1 SGHTA, CDR2 FQGNSA. The V gene end was trimmed by 5 bases and the J gene end by 3 bases; junction bases not matched to a gene: 12. The CDR3 DNA reads as TGTGCCAGCAGCATTGCTGTTAGCGGGATGAACTACGAGCAGTACTTC. Translated, it gives CASSIAVSGMNYEQYF.

This clonotype was recorded at least ten times. The V call is TRBV7-9, the J call TRBJ1-2, with D possibly matching TRBD1 (6 bases). The CDR3 spans 14 residues. Trimming took 4 bases from V and 6 from J, leaving 15 bases between them. Germline V gene sequence: CDR1 SEHNR, CDR2 FQNEAQ (reference sequence). The CDR3 is CASSSWAGADGYTF. For the CDR3, the DNA is TGTGCCAGCAGCTCATGGGCAGGGGCCGATGGCTACACCTTC.

This clonotype showed up many times. The gene calls are TRBV12-3 or TRBV12-4 and TRBJ2-7; weak D call: TRBD1 (5 bases). The CDR3 covers 13 residues. Trimming took 8 bases from V and 3 from J, leaving 14 bases between them. CDR3 DNA sequence: TGTGCCAGCCTGCAGGGTACCGGCTACGAGCAGTACTTC. It encodes CASLQGTGYEQYF.

Ten or more counts support this clonotype. This rearrangement joins TRBV11-2 to TRBJ1-1, with D maybe TRBD1 (5 bases). Trimming removed 1 base at V and 11 bases at J, with 14 bases between. This CDR3 has 13 amino acids. Germline assignment: CDR1 SGHAT and CDR2 FQNNGV. CDR3 sequence reads: CASSLGGEGSAFF. The CDR3 DNA sequence: TGTGCCAGCAGCTTAGGAGGGGAGGGGTCGGCTTTCTTT. The whole variable domain, filled in from reference TRBV11-2 and TRBJ1-1, reads EAGVAQSPRYKIIEKRQSVAFWCNPISGHATLYWYQQILGQGPKLLIQFQNNGVVDDSQLPKDRFSAERLKGVDSTLKIQPAKLEDSAVYLCASSLGGEGSAFFGQGTRLTVV.

This clonotype came up many times. The rearrangement links TRBV20-1 to TRBJ1-2, with D uncertain. The CDR3 extends over 13 amino acids. V dropped 6 bases and J dropped 0 bases, with 11 bases sitting between them. Per germline, CDR1 DFQATT and CDR2 SNEGSKA (reference sequence). In nucleotides, the CDR3 is TGCAGTGCCGGAGGGATCGCTAACTATGGCTACACCTTC. Amino acid sequence: CSAGGIANYGYTF.

This clonotype was recorded a few times. The V gene is TRBV30, the J gene TRBJ2-5, with 13 bases matching TRBD2. The CDR3 is 15 amino acids. Per germline, CDR1 GTSNPN and CDR2 SVGIG (reference sequence). J lost 5 bases, V lost 0 bases, and 3 bases had no gene match. CDR3 loop: CAWSVGLAGAETQYF. The CDR3 coding sequence is TGTGCCTGGAGTGTAGGACTAGCGGGAGCGGAGACCCAGTACTTC.

A remark on this clonotype: This may be a read error: a much more frequent sequence differs by one nucleotide. The chain combines TRBV12-3 or TRBV12-4 with TRBJ2-2; D is undetermined. The CDR3 is 14 residues long. CDR3 nucleotide sequence: TGTACCAGCATCACGGGCCAAGTAGCCGGGGAGCTGTTTTTT. This gives the protein CTSITGQVAGELFF.

This clonotype came up a few times. The rearrangement uses TRBV18 and TRBJ2-5; D could derive from TRBD1 or TRBD2 (6 bases each). V was pared by 3 bases and J by 5 bases, with 16 bases between. CDR3 size: 15 residues. Germline V gene data show CDR1 as KGHSH and CDR2 as LQKENI. The DNA for the CDR3 is TGTGCCAGCTCACCCCCCGGGAGACAGGAGGAGACCCAGTACTTC. Encoded protein: CASSPPGRQEETQYF.

Many counts were recorded for this clonotype. J is TRBJ1-5 and V is TRBV20-1, with 7 bases lining up with TRBD1. CDR3 length equals 16 residues. Germline values: CDR1 DFQATT, CDR2 SNEGSKA (reference sequence). Trimming removed 5 bases from V and 2 bases from J; junction bases left unmatched: 12. The CDR3 loop reads CSAAGGFVGGNQPQHF. CDR3 DNA sequence: TGCAGTGCTGCAGGGGGGTTCGTCGGCGGCAATCAGCCCCAGCATTTT.

This clonotype was seen only a few times. The V gene is TRBV6-2 or TRBV6-3, the J gene TRBJ2-7; 7 bases are shared with TRBD2. The CDR3 has 20 residues. Trimming cost V 2 bases and J 7 bases; bases outside gene matches: 26. Germline CDR1 and CDR2: MNHEY and SVGEGT. CDR3 residues: CASSYGAAFPGLPQSVEQYF. The CDR3 DNA is TGTGCCAGCAGTTACGGGGCAGCCTTCCCGGGACTACCCCAGTCGGTAGAGCAGTACTTC.

There are a few counts of this clonotype. This chain joins TRBV6-1 and TRBJ2-7; TRBD1 is a possible D gene (7 bases). The V end was cut by 6 bases, the J end by 6 bases, with 18 bases between. This CDR3 is built from 14 residues. The germline V gene encodes CDR1 MNHNS and CDR2 SASEGT. The CDR3: CASSKPDRRGEQYF. The DNA of the CDR3 is TGTGCCAGCAGCAAACCGGACAGGCGGGGCGAGCAGTACTTC.

This clonotype has only a few counts. The V call is TRBV19, the J call TRBJ1-5, with 7 bases identical to TRBD1. Unmatched junction bases numbered 5, after V lost 5 bases and J lost 4 bases. CDR1 is LNHDA and CDR2 is SQIVND in the germline V gene (reference sequence). The CDR3 has 14 amino acids. The chain's CDR3 is CASSLGQINQPQHF. Written as DNA, the CDR3 is TGTGCCAGTAGTCTGGGACAGATTAATCAGCCCCAGCATTTT.

This clonotype was observed at least ten times. The V gene is TRBV7-2, the J gene TRBJ2-7, with TRBD1 as a possible D gene (5 bases). The CDR3 has 15 amino acids. Germline V lookup: CDR1 SGHTA, CDR2 FQGNSA. With 3 bases removed from V and 5 bases from J, the gap between germline ends came to 17 bases. The CDR3 here is CASSLEPGYRHEQYF. The CDR3 DNA reads as TGTGCCAGCAGCTTGGAGCCAGGGTATCGCCACGAGCAGTACTTC. The complete variable domain, with remaining parts taken from reference TRBV7-2 and TRBJ2-7, reads GAGVSQSPSNKVTEKGKDVELRCDPISGHTALYWYRQSLGQGLEFLIYFQGNSAPDKSGLPSDRFSAERTGGSVSTLTIQRTQQEDSAVYLCASSLEPGYRHEQYFGPGTRLTVT.

The V and J genes are TRBV20-1 and TRBJ2-7; the D is unclear. CDR3 length: 14 residues. The ends were cut back, 3 bases at V and 0 bases at J, with 12 bases in the middle. Germline-derived CDR1 and CDR2 are DFQATT and SNEGSKA (reference sequence). CDR3 sequence (DNA): TGCAGTGCTAGGGGTGGGTTCTCCTCCTACGAGCAGTACTTC. This translates into CSARGGFSSYEQYF.

In this sample, this clonotype turned up a few times. This chain connects TRBV6-1 to TRBJ2-7; 7 nucleotides match TRBD2. J lost 6 bases, V lost 5 bases, and 13 bases had no gene match. Germline lookup yields CDR1 MNHNS and CDR2 SASEGT. The CDR3 spans 15 residues. The CDR3, as DNA: TGTGCCAGCAGTCCCTACAGCGGGATATTTGGCGAGCAGTACTTC. This translates into CASSPYSGIFGEQYF.

This clonotype was counted ten times or more. CDR3 nucleotide sequence: TGTGCCAGCAGCTTTTCCCCAGAAGGCGGTGAAAAACTGTTTTTT. It yields the protein CASSFSPEGGEKLFF. The rearrangement links TRBV7-2 to TRBJ1-4; D is undetermined. Germline values: CDR1 SGHTA, CDR2 FQGNSA. V lost 3 bases and J lost 7, with 15 bases in between. The CDR3 has 15 amino acids.

This clonotype was seen at least ten times. The chain couples TRBV12-3 or TRBV12-4 to TRBJ1-4; maybe TRBD1 (5 bases). V was pared by 5 bases and J by 7 bases, with 11 bases between. The CDR3 sequence is 13 residues long. The CDR3 here is CASSLGGGEKLFF. In nucleotides, the CDR3 is TGTGCCAGCAGTCTTGGGGGTGGTGAAAAACTGTTTTTT.

The J gene is TRBJ1-3, the V gene TRBV12-3 or TRBV12-4, with D unresolved. The CDR3 covers 12 residues. Trimming stripped 7 bases from V and 2 bases from J, with 6 bases between. The CDR3 reads CASTKAGNTIYF. CDR3 DNA sequence: TGTGCCAGCACCAAAGCTGGAAACACCATATATTTT.

The table lists this clonotype with many counts. This chain joins TRBV11-1 and TRBJ2-7; D unresolved. Trimming took 5 bases from V and 5 from J, leaving 16 bases between them. The CDR3 length is 14 residues. Germline CDR1 is SGHAT and CDR2 is FQDESV (reference sequence). The CDR3 DNA reads TGTGCCAGCAGCGCAGTTCTGGGTCCCCACGAGCAGTACTTC. Protein sequence: CASSAVLGPHEQYF.

This clonotype was seen ten or more times. The J gene is TRBJ1-5, the V gene TRBV12-3 or TRBV12-4; tentatively, D is TRBD1 (6 bases). V was cut by 3 bases and J by 6 bases, with 9 bases left in between. The CDR3 extends over 13 amino acids. CDR3 loop: CASSFGGAQPQHF. In DNA form, the CDR3 reads TGTGCCAGCAGTTTTGGGGGGGCTCAGCCCCAGCATTTT.

This chain joins TRBV27 and TRBJ1-6; D is uncertain. Germline assignment: CDR1 MNHEY and CDR2 SMNVEV (reference sequence). Trimming cost V 8 bases and J 5 bases, with 13 bases left between them. The CDR3 consists of 14 residues. This CDR3 reads CASGQYRDNSPLHF. The CDR3 DNA reads as TGTGCCAGCGGGCAATATAGGGATAATTCACCCCTCCACTTT.

In this sample, this clonotype turned up many times. The rearrangement links TRBV6-1 to TRBJ2-7; no definite D call. This CDR3 is built from 13 residues. Trimming shortened V by 6 bases and J by 4 bases, and 13 bases separated the two germline ends. The V gene's germline CDR1 is MNHNS and CDR2 SASEGT. CDR3 region: CASRDWKQYEQYF. As DNA, the CDR3 is TGTGCCAGCAGAGACTGGAAACAATACGAGCAGTACTTC.

This clonotype was seen ten or more times. V is TRBV6-1 and J is TRBJ2-7; TRBD2 might be the D (5 bases). The CDR3 totals 12 residues. Germline V gene lookup returns CDR1 MNHNS and CDR2 SASEGT. V lost 4 bases, J lost 4 bases, and 8 bases lay in between. The DNA of the CDR3 is TGTGCCAGCAGTGTCGGGGTGTACGAGCAGTACTTC. Its translation: CASSVGVYEQYF.

This clonotype showed up many times. A junction end diverges from the germline sequence, so it may reflect a read error. The chain carries TRBV27 and TRBJ1-2; 8 bases are shared with TRBD1. CDR1 and CDR2 from the germline V gene are MNHEY and SMNVEV (reference sequence). CDR3 length: 11 amino acids. CDR3 bases: TGTGCCAGCAGTCAACCGGGACAGGTTCGATTC. This encodes CASSQPGQVRF.

This clonotype was observed a few times. The chain has TRBV11-2 and TRBJ2-1, with D uncertain. CDR1 is SGHAT and CDR2 is FQNNGV in the germline V gene. V lost 3 bases and J lost 7, with 10 bases in between. The CDR3 runs 13 residues. CDR3 in amino acids: CASSFRLGNEQFF. The CDR3 nucleotides are TGTGCCAGCAGCTTTCGCCTGGGGAATGAGCAGTTCTTC.

The rearrangement joins TRBV27 to TRBJ1-1; D gene ambiguous. Trimming removed 1 base at V and 1 base at J, with 7 bases between. This CDR3 is 14 amino acids long. Germline loops: CDR1 MNHEY, CDR2 SMNVEV (reference sequence). The CDR3 is CASSLLSGNTEAFF. The CDR3 DNA is TGTGCCAGCAGTTTATTGTCAGGGAACACTGAAGCTTTCTTT.

The chain carries TRBV19 and TRBJ1-2; D possibly corresponds to TRBD1 (6 bases). This CDR3 region has 15 residues. The germline V and J ends were trimmed by 5 bases and 4 bases, with 17 bases remaining between them. The germline gives CDR1 LNHDA, CDR2 SQIVND (reference sequence). The CDR3 DNA reads TGTGCCAGTAGTCCCACAGGGATTGCCGCCTATGGCTACACCTTC. Its translation: CASSPTGIAAYGYTF.